The rows below give T cell receptor beta chains drawn from one sample of a study of cytomegalovirus exposure and HLA in healthy donors. The table came from immunoSEQ multiplex PCR; TCRdb's copy has only in-frame clones and leaves some out. The sample has approximately 45,000 clones; around 70% are singletons. Sequencing input: PBMCs. These receptors all stem from a woman aged 25 to 39 in good health and CMV-seronegative. CDR3s include the opening cysteine and the closing phenylalanine or tryptophan. D genes are given only for firm matches. Not all rows give a size; the values are once, few, many and, for expanded clones, a class.

TRBV19	TRBJ2-3	NA	NA	TGTGCCAGTAGTTACAGGGGCACAGATACGCAGTATTTT	CASSYRGTDTQYF
TRBV12-5	TRBJ2-1	NA	NA	TGTGCTAGTGGCGGGCCAGGCGGGTCCTACAATGAGCAGTTCTTC	CASGGPGGSYNEQFF
TRBV5-4	TRBJ2-7	NA	NA	TGTGCCAGCAGACCGGACTCTTCCTACGAGCAGTACTTC	CASRPDSSYEQYF
TRBV10-3	TRBJ1-4	medium-sized	NA	TGTGCCAGCGGAGGAGGGGGGGTTGAAAAACTGTTTTTT	CASGGGGVEKLFF
TRBV10-3	TRBJ2-7	once	NA	TGTGCCATCCGAGGCTCTGAGAGCGAGCAGTACTTC	CAIRGSESEQYF
TRBV10-3	TRBJ2-7	NA	NA	TGTGCCATCAGTGAGTCCGACAGGTGGGAGCAGTACTTC	CAISESDRWEQYF
TRBV6-1	TRBJ2-3	NA	TRBD2	TGTGCCAGCAGGACTAGCGGGGGCACAGATACGCAGTATTTT	CASRTSGGTDTQYF
TRBV2	TRBJ2-2	few	NA	TGTGCCAGCAGGGTCGCGGGACTTCACACCGGGGAGCTGTTTTTT	CASRVAGLHTGELFF
TRBV4-2	TRBJ1-5	NA	NA	TGTGCCAGCAGCCAAGATAGGGGGGGCGATCAGCCCCAGCATTTT	CASSQDRGGDQPQHF
TRBV2	TRBJ2-1	NA	TRBD2	TGTGCCAGCGAGGGGACTAGCGGATACTACAATGAGCAGTTCTTC	CASEGTSGYYNEQFF
TRBV25-1	TRBJ2-7	NA	TRBD2	TGTGCCAGCAGAACTAGCGGCAACTACGAGCAGTACTTC	CASRTSGNYEQYF
TRBV6-1	TRBJ1-1	NA	NA	TGTGCCAGCAGTGAGGCCAGGACTGACACTGAAGCTTTCTTT	CASSEARTDTEAFF
TRBV5-6	TRBJ2-1	NA	NA	TGTGCCAGCAGCTTGGTCGGCCGGGGGGCTTACCACAATGAGCAGTTCTTC	CASSLVGRGAYHNEQFF
TRBV5-1	TRBJ2-7	NA	NA	TGCGCCAGCAGCTTCGCGGGGCCCTACGAGCAGTACTTC	CASSFAGPYEQYF
TRBV6-6	TRBJ2-7	many	NA	TGTGCCAGCAGTGGGCGGGTCTACGAGCAGTACTTC	CASSGRVYEQYF
TRBV29-1	TRBJ1-1	NA	NA	TGCAGCGCGGGGGGACATGAAGCTTTCTTT	CSAGGHEAFF
TRBV5-1	TRBJ2-1	NA	TRBD1	TGCGCCAGCAGCTTGATTCCCGGACAGGGGAACAATGAGCAGTTCTTC	CASSLIPGQGNNEQFF
TRBV28	TRBJ1-1	NA	NA	TGTGCCAGCAGTAACGGGCGGGACACTGAAGCTTTCTTT	CASSNGRDTEAFF
TRBV5-1	TRBJ2-7	NA	TRBD2	TGCGCCAGCAGCTTAGAGCGGGAGGATGACGAGCAGTACTTC	CASSLEREDDEQYF
TRBV4-1	TRBJ2-7	once	NA	TGCGCCAGCAGCCAAAAACAACTTCTCGGGAAGGCAGGGGAACACTACGAGCAGTACTTC	CASSQKQLLGKAGEHYEQYF
TRBV7-8	TRBJ1-1	NA	NA	TGTGCCAGCAGCTTAGCGGGGGCAGGGAACACTGAAGCTTTCTTT	CASSLAGAGNTEAFF
TRBV2	TRBJ1-4	NA	NA	TGTGCCAGCTTAGGGCGGGCGACTAATGAAAAACTGTTTTTT	CASLGRATNEKLFF
TRBV30	TRBJ2-1	NA	TRBD1	TGTGCCTGGAGTGTTACTCCGGGACAGGGGAATGAGCAGTTCTTC	CAWSVTPGQGNEQFF
TRBV25-1	TRBJ2-7	NA	TRBD2	TGTGCCAGCAGTGAAGGGTGGGGGGGCTACGAGCAGTACTTC	CASSEGWGGYEQYF
TRBV30	TRBJ2-1	once	NA	TGTGCCTGGAGCCCCCTTGCGGGGAGGCCGTTCTTC	CAWSPLAGRPFF
TRBV30	TRBJ2-7	NA	NA	TGTGCCTGGAACAGACAGGCGAGGAACGAGCAGTACTTC	CAWNRQARNEQYF
TRBV28	TRBJ1-5	few	NA	TGTGCCAGCAGTTTACGGCAGGGAAGCAATCAGCCCCAGCATTTT	CASSLRQGSNQPQHF
TRBV5-1	TRBJ2-7	NA	NA	TGCGCCAGCAGCTTGTCACCCACGGAGCCATTCTTC	CASSLSPTEPFF
TRBV4-1	TRBJ1-1	NA	NA	TGCGCCAGCAGCCAAGATGAGGGAAGGAACACTGAAGCTTTCTTT	CASSQDEGRNTEAFF
TRBV15	TRBJ2-1	few	TRBD1	TGTGCCACCAGCGACGGGACAGGGGGCGTCAATGAGCAGTTCTTC	CATSDGTGGVNEQFF
TRBV28	TRBJ2-1	many	NA	TGTGCCAGCACCTGGGGGGATCTGAGCTCCTACAATGAGCAGTTCTTC	CASTWGDLSSYNEQFF
TRBV2	TRBJ2-5	NA	TRBD1	TGTGCCAGCAGGAAACCGGGACAGGGGATCGAGACCCAGTACTTC	CASRKPGQGIETQYF
TRBV2	TRBJ2-7	once	NA	TGTGCCAGCAGTGATGACCAGTTTGGGGGCGGTCAGGAGGAGCAGTACTTC	CASSDDQFGGGQEEQYF
TRBV15	TRBJ2-3	few	TRBD1	TGTGCCACCAGCAGAGGACAGGGTGAAGATACGCAGTATTTT	CATSRGQGEDTQYF
TRBV6-6	TRBJ1-4	NA	TRBD1	TGTGCCAGCAACAGGGGAGGAGAGAGACTGTTTTTT	CASNRGGERLFF
TRBV28	TRBJ1-6	NA	NA	TGTGCCAGCAGTTTAGAGTTTTCACCCCTCCACTTT	CASSLEFSPLHF
TRBV18	TRBJ1-1	NA	TRBD1	TGTGCCAGCTCACCTCGGGCGGGACAGATGAACACTGAAGCTTTCTTT	CASSPRAGQMNTEAFF
TRBV2	TRBJ1-2	NA	NA	TGTGCCAGCAGTGAACGTTATGGCTACACCTTC	CASSERYGYTF
TRBV7-9	TRBJ2-7	once	NA	TGTGCCAGCAGCTTAGTAGGCCTATCGGGGAACGAGCAGTACTTC	CASSLVGLSGNEQYF
TRBV5-8	TRBJ1-1	NA	NA	TGTGCCAGCAGCTTATCCAAGAACACTGAAGCTTTCTTT	CASSLSKNTEAFF
TRBV6-6	TRBJ1-2	NA	NA	TGTGCCAGCAGTTACGGACAGACTAACTATGGCTACACCTTC	CASSYGQTNYGYTF
TRBV29-1	TRBJ2-7	NA	NA	TGCAGCGTGGAGCAGTCCTACGAGCAGTACTTC	CSVEQSYEQYF
TRBV27	TRBJ1-1	NA	NA	TGTGCCAGCAGTTCACAGGAGAACACTGAAGCTTTCTTT	CASSSQENTEAFF
TRBV7-6	TRBJ2-2	NA	NA	TGTGCCAGCAGACATTACAACAGTGGCGGGGAGCTGTTTTTT	CASRHYNSGGELFF
TRBV6-5	TRBJ1-6	NA	NA	TGTGCCAGCAGTTATCGGGGGGATAATTCACCCCTCCACTTT	CASSYRGDNSPLHF
TRBV6-4	TRBJ2-7	few	NA	TGTGCCAGCAGTGACTCGACTGAATCCGAGCAGTACTTC	CASSDSTESEQYF
TRBV30	TRBJ1-3	NA	TRBD1	TGTGCCTGGGACAGGGGCTACTCTGGAAACACCATATATTTT	CAWDRGYSGNTIYF
TRBV6-1	TRBJ2-7	NA	NA	TGTGCCAGCACTGTAAGAGATAATGCCGGCTACGAGCAGTACTTC	CASTVRDNAGYEQYF
TRBV29-1	TRBJ2-1	NA	TRBD1	TGCAGCGTTGAAGAAGGGACAGGGGGTAATGAGGAGCAGTTCTTC	CSVEEGTGGNEEQFF
TRBV7-7	TRBJ2-7	NA	NA	TGTGCCAGCAGCTTAGGCCCCACAGGGACCGAGCAGTACTTC	CASSLGPTGTEQYF